This TCR beta chain was found in a study of tumour-infiltrating T cells in Burkitt lymphoma. Overall study: Overall and progression-free survival were predicted by productive clonality.

Losses at the gene ends were 0 bases for V and 4 bases for J; bases not matched to a gene: 6. In germline, CDR1 is SGHRS, CDR2 YFSETQ. CDR3 length: 15 amino acids. TCRdb's copy holds only in-frame clones and misses some; the assay was immunoSEQ multiplex PCR. Of 11,000 to 15,000 clones listed, approximately 71% are singletons. The genes are TRBV5-1 and TRBJ2-5; the match to TRBD2 covers 7 bases. The TCR comes from a human donor with diffuse large B-cell lymphoma. Specimen: tumor tissue. The chain's CDR3 is CASSLGGSLPETQYF. The CDR3, as DNA: TGCGCCAGCAGCTTGGGCGGGAGTTTGCCAGAGACCCAGTACTTC.